What follows are 23 T cell receptor beta chains derived from one specimen sequenced in a study of cytomegalovirus exposure and HLA in healthy donors. 13 Jbeta primers and 60 Vbeta primers were used for the PCR. Clones were sequenced by immunoSEQ multiplex PCR, and TCRdb holds only the in-frame ones, with some missing. The sample lists about 170,000 clones, roughly 84% occurring once. Source material: PBMCs. The origin of the receptors is a male donor in good health and CMV-seronegative.

V is TRBV6-5 and J is TRBJ2-2; D gene unclear. The germline CDR1 and CDR2 sequences are MNHEY and SVGAGI. V gave up 5 bases and J gave up 1 base, with 5 bases separating them. The CDR3 covers 13 residues. CDR3 DNA sequence: TGTGCCAGCAGTGGCAGGAACACCGGGGAGCTGTTTTTT. This encodes CASSGRNTGELFF.

This clone came up once. This chain links TRBV7-3 with TRBJ2-7; TRBD2 matches 10 bases. The V and J ends lost 5 bases and 3 bases, in that order; junction bases with no gene match: 4. CDR1 and CDR2 (germline): SGHTA, FQGTGA. The CDR3 covers 14 residues. CDR3 loop: CASSAASGGYEQYF. DNA of the CDR3: TGTGCCAGCAGCGCCGCTAGCGGGGGCTACGAGCAGTACTTC.

This clone is a singleton in its sample. The chain recombines TRBV7-3 with TRBJ2-2; D is ambiguous. V was pared by 1 base and J by 0 bases, with 9 bases between. The CDR3 consists of 16 residues. Germline CDR1 and CDR2: SGHTA and FQGTGA. The CDR3 reads CASSLRSVANTGELFF. The CDR3 coding sequence is TGTGCCAGCAGCTTAAGGAGCGTAGCGAACACCGGGGAGCTGTTTTTT.

The V and J genes are TRBV10-3 and TRBJ2-7; 11 positions agree with TRBD1. The CDR3 spans 13 residues. J was trimmed by 3 bases and V by 9 bases; bases with no gene match: 4. Germline V gives CDR1 ENHRY, CDR2 SYGVKD. CDR3 nucleotide sequence: TGTGCCATTGGGACAGGGGGGAGCTACGAGCAGTACTTC. Translating gives CAIGTGGSYEQYF.

About this clone: Other DNA sequences within the sample encode an identical CDR3. This chain uses TRBV6-5 with TRBJ2-7; D might be TRBD2 (6 bases). V was shortened by 6 bases and J by 4 bases, with 7 bases between the two germline ends. The CDR3 has 11 amino acids. Germline CDR1 reads MNHEY; CDR2 reads SVGAGI. DNA of the CDR3: TGTGCCAGCAGCCGGGGGTACGAGCAGTACTTC. This encodes CASSRGYEQYF.

V gene TRBV27 combines with J gene TRBJ2-5; 8 positions match TRBD2. The J call is in doubt because the DNA end fits TRBJ2-7 better. Germline V lookup: CDR1 MNHEY, CDR2 SMNVEV (reference sequence). The CDR3 covers 16 residues. The CDR3 sequence: CASSSLDGTRTYEQYF. In nucleotides, the CDR3 is TGTGCCAGCAGTTCCCTCGATGGGACTAGAACCTACGAGCAGTACTTC.

This clone showed up just once. This chain connects TRBV11-3 to TRBJ1-1, with a weak D call TRBD1 (6 bases). Germline CDR1 and CDR2: SGHNT and YENEEA. This CDR3 region has 13 residues. Trimming cost V 1 base and J 6 bases, with 9 bases left between them. This CDR3 reads CASSLGGGAEAFF. As DNA, the CDR3 is TGTGCCAGCAGCTTAGGAGGGGGGGCTGAAGCTTTCTTT.

The table lists this clone with a count of one. V and J are TRBV19 and TRBJ1-4; the D is unclear. There are 13 residues in the CDR3. The V gene's germline CDR1 is LNHDA and CDR2 SQIVND (reference sequence). Trimming left V 8 bases short and J 6 bases short, with 13 bases between. The CDR3 nucleotides read TGTGCCAGTGGGTGGTTCGGGGATGAAAAACTGTTTTTT. Translating gives CASGWFGDEKLFF. Full variable domain (outside the CDR3, taken from reference TRBV19 and TRBJ1-4): DGGITQSPKYLFRKEGQNVTLSCEQNLNHDAMYWYRQDPGQGLRLIYYSQIVNDFQKGDIAEGYSVSREKKESFPLTVTSAQKNPTAFYLCASGWFGDEKLFFGSGTQLSVL.

DNA of the CDR3: TGTGCCAGCAGCGCCAAGGGGGGGCTGGAAGCTTTCTTT. Protein: CASSAKGGLEAFF. The rearrangement joins TRBV7-6 to TRBJ1-1, with TRBD1 as a possible D gene (6 bases). The CDR3 consists of 13 residues. Germline V CDR1 and CDR2: SGHVS, FNYEAQ. Trimming removed 5 bases at V and 8 bases at J, with 15 bases between.

As DNA, the CDR3 is TGTGCCAGCAGTGAAACTGGTGGTCACACCATATATTTT. Translation gives CASSETGGHTIYF. The rearrangement joins TRBV6-5 to TRBJ1-3; D is undetermined. Trimming removed 5 bases from V and 8 bases from J, with 13 bases in between. The V gene's germline CDR1 is MNHEY and CDR2 SVGAGI. The CDR3 spans 13 residues.

The chain couples TRBV30 to TRBJ2-3; D gene ambiguous. This CDR3 is built from 12 residues. Germline V CDR1 and CDR2: GTSNPN, SVGIG (reference sequence). Deletions cut 5 bases from V and 3 bases from J, with 9 bases between. The CDR3 DNA sequence: TGTGCCTGGGGCCAGGTGACAGATACGCAGTATTTT. Protein: CAWGQVTDTQYF.

CDR3 DNA sequence: TGTGCCAGCAGCTTAGGGGGGGACAGTAATCAGCCCCAGCATTTT. Its protein is CASSLGGDSNQPQHF. This chain links TRBV11-2 with TRBJ1-5, with 7 bases identical to TRBD1. After removal of 1 base from V and 4 bases from J, the junction contained 4 bases not matched to a gene. The CDR3 is 15 amino acids. Germline lookup yields CDR1 SGHAT and CDR2 FQNNGV.

This clone has only a few counts. This chain connects TRBV6-4 to TRBJ2-3, with 8 bases aligning to TRBD1. CDR1 is MRHNA, CDR2 SNTAGT, per germline. The CDR3 spans 14 residues. The trim removed 5 bases at V and 1 base at J, leaving 2 bases unmatched. CDR3 DNA sequence: TGTGCCAGCAGTCCAGGGGGCGGCACAGATACGCAGTATTTT. Protein: CASSPGGGTDTQYF.

This clone was detected a few times. The V call is TRBV19, the J call TRBJ1-6; 8 bases are a match to TRBD1. V trimming: 1 base; J trimming: 9 bases; junction bases outside the gene matches: 5. This CDR3 is 15 amino acids long. From germline, CDR1 is LNHDA and CDR2 SQIVND (reference sequence). Here the CDR3 reads CASSIAGTGTSPLHF. In DNA form, the CDR3 reads TGTGCCAGTAGTATAGCCGGGACAGGAACTTCACCCCTCCACTTT.

The J gene is TRBJ2-4, the V gene TRBV5-5; no clear D gene. With 3 bases removed from V and 0 bases from J, the gap between germline ends came to 7 bases. CDR3 length: 14 amino acids. CDR1 SGHKS and CDR2 YYEKEE come from the germline V gene (reference sequence). The CDR3 sequence is CASSSTIAKNIQYF. DNA of the CDR3: TGTGCCAGCAGCTCTACGATAGCCAAAAACATTCAGTACTTC.

CDR3 bases: TGTGCCACCAGATTGGACACCTCTGGAAACACCATATATTTT. It translates to CATRLDTSGNTIYF. This chain joins TRBV6-1 and TRBJ1-3, with D possibly being TRBD1 (5 bases). V gave up 10 bases and J gave up 0 bases, with 13 bases separating them. Germline V gene data show CDR1 as MNHNS and CDR2 as SASEGT. This CDR3 spans 14 amino acids.

This rearrangement joins TRBV5-4 to TRBJ2-1; D is undetermined. The V gene's germline CDR1 is SGHNT and CDR2 YYREEE (reference sequence). V was pared by 3 bases and J by 7 bases, with 14 bases between. The CDR3 totals 14 residues. The CDR3 sequence is CASSSGEVENEQFF. The CDR3 nucleotides read TGTGCCAGCAGCTCGGGTGAGGTGGAGAATGAGCAGTTCTTC. The full variable domain, in which reference TRBV5-4 and TRBJ2-1 provide the parts outside the CDR3, is ETGVTQSPTHLIKTRGQQVTLRCSSQSGHNTVSWYQQALGQGPQFIFQYYREEENGRGNFPPRFSGLQFPNYSSELNVNALELDDSALYLCASSSGEVENEQFFGPGTRLTVL.

This clone was detected a few times. The V call is TRBV9, the J call TRBJ1-6; 8 nucleotides agree with TRBD1. V was pared by 3 bases and J by 1 base, with 6 bases of the junction left unmatched. The germline V gene has CDR1 SGDLS and CDR2 YYNGEE. The CDR3 spans 17 residues. The CDR3: CASSDRGFGSYNSPLHF. In DNA form, the CDR3 reads TGTGCCAGCAGCGACAGGGGGTTCGGATCCTATAATTCACCCCTCCACTTT.

Details on this clone: An end of the junction does not agree with germline; a read error may underlie this. The chain joins TRBV6-5 to TRBJ1-1, with D possibly being TRBD1 (6 bases). The length of the CDR3 is 13 residues. CDR1 and CDR2 from the germline V gene are MNHEY and SVGAGI. In nucleotides, the CDR3 is TGTGCCACCCATGATAATGGGGGCACTAAAGCTTTCTTT. It encodes CATHDNGGTKAFF.

On this clone itself: As the CDR3 is not closed by the conserved phenylalanine or tryptophan, this likely results from a read error. The V call is TRBV6-8, the J call TRBJ2-7; TRBD1 matches 7 bases. This CDR3 spans 15 amino acids. The V gene's germline CDR1 is MNHGY and CDR2 SAAAGT. The J segment lost 3 bases and the V segment lost 2 bases, leaving 7 bases of the junction unmatched. The CDR3 loop reads CASSYRDRAFYEQYS. In DNA, the CDR3 is TGTGCCAGCAGTTACCGGGACAGAGCTTTCTACGAGCAGTACTCC.

The CDR3 region is CAISGAGANYGYTF. The CDR3 DNA is TGTGCCATCAGTGGAGCAGGGGCTAACTATGGCTACACCTTC. The chain uses TRBV10-3 and TRBJ1-2, with D perhaps matching TRBD1 (6 bases). CDR1 is ENHRY, CDR2 SYGVKD, per germline. This CDR3 region has 14 residues. The germline V and J ends were trimmed by 4 bases and 0 bases, with 9 bases remaining between them.

The V and J genes are TRBV6-5 and TRBJ2-3; D is possibly TRBD2 (5 bases). The germline V and J ends were trimmed by 4 bases and 11 bases, with 16 bases remaining between them. CDR1 is MNHEY and CDR2 is SVGAGI in the germline V gene. CDR3 length: 13 amino acids. The CDR3 protein is CASSSRIGMEQYF. CDR3 bases: TGTGCCAGCAGTTCCCGGATCGGGATGGAGCAGTATTTT.

In this sample, this clone turned up a few times. The V gene is TRBV25-1, the J gene TRBJ1-5; D perhaps matches TRBD1 (6 bases). V lost 4 bases and J lost 0, with 10 bases in between. The length of the CDR3 is 15 residues. Germline lookup yields CDR1 MGHDK and CDR2 SYGVNS. CDR3 in amino acids: CASSAQGNSNQPQHF. As DNA, the CDR3 is TGTGCCAGCAGTGCCCAGGGGAATAGCAATCAGCCCCAGCATTTT.